The text below deals with one TCR beta chain. Its antigen is currently not known. V is cut by 0 bases and J by 5 bases, and the space between the germline ends is 8 bases. The CDR3 starts with the cysteine, ends with the phenylalanine, and has 13 residues. This entry keeps only the CDR3 DNA: 39 bases, framed from base 1. CDR1 and CDR2 (GTSNPN, SVGIG) derive from the germline V gene (reference sequence). This entry comes from a study of cytomegalovirus exposure and HLA in healthy donors (dated by TCRdb to 2015 to 2018). Broadly, across the study: In an earlier analysis of about 560 of the donors, 250 to 350 Gb of sequence data and about 110 million unique TCR beta sequences from some 170 million T cells were reported. An early release that covered more than 550 HLA-typed donors contained about 300 gigabases of sequencing data and 65 million to 100 million unique TCR sequences. Among the roughly 410 genotyped donors, approximately 77% belonged to the genetic ancestry cluster associated with self-reported Caucasian donors. The study aimed to test whether cataloging public T cell receptors could reveal signatures of past pathogen exposure. The T cell repertoires of 670 or so subjects were profiled by immunosequencing and related to cytomegalovirus serostatus. Along with the roughly 700-subject first cohort, a separate validation cohort of 120 different subjects was used. The study combined high-throughput TCR immunosequencing, statistical association of individual TCRs with disease status, and machine learning to predict cytomegalovirus infection status. A later analysis re-examined previously published TCR beta repertoires from about 670 donors and added high-resolution HLA genotyping to investigate patterns of TCR occurrence. In the later analysis, no new phenotypic data were used to find candidate immune exposures; instead, reliance was placed on TCR beta sequences and their occurrence across donors. To decide whether each TCR beta V gene segment behaved as functional or pseudogenic, an earlier analysis of some 570 of the donors relied on high-throughput TCR beta sequencing. Donor age, sex, ethnicity and CMV serostatus were compiled alongside the repertoire data. A later genetic analysis took genome-wide SNP genotypes for about 55% of the roughly 670 donors and used that subset as a discovery cohort. All discovery cohort repertoires had been generated on a single sequencing platform. HLA typing included class I and class II loci at four-digit resolution. The number of typed donors differed by locus: about 620-640 for A, B, C, DRB1 and DQB1; approximately 520 for DQA1; approximately 600 for DPA1; and about 450 for DPB1. About five DR-DQ haplotypes were treated as single units for association and clustering because of strong linkage in the cohort. Among roughly 370 genotyped donors of the cohort, an average of approximately 240,000 unique TCR beta nucleotide sequences were sequenced per donor, roughly 18% of them non-productive. Results the study describes overall, beyond this receptor: In a later analysis, several top co-occurrence clusters were reported to appear linked to parvovirus B19, influenza, CMV and Epstein-Barr virus. Because some donors lacked HLA typing at each locus, the association tests relied only on the typed subset. In a later genetic analysis, fewer N-insertions in productive TCRs were reported among donors in an Asian-associated ancestry cluster than the roughly 700-donor mean. Sequencing depth was assumed to be roughly uniform across donors in the presence/absence analyses, though that assumption may not hold. At a false discovery rate of 0.05, a later analysis linked about 17,000 TCR beta sequences to specific HLA alleles. Broadly in line with IMGT annotations, most TCR beta V segments showed up in productive rearrangements about 90% or about 30% of the time in an earlier analysis of several hundred of the donors. The authors suggested that the approach could potentially be extended to other disease states and immunological phenotypes. The earlier analysis of a few hundred of the donors excluded about 16 rarely observed V segments, including chromosome 9 orphons, because counts were too low. A cluster of highly shared sequence variants was judged likely to represent a technical artifact of the sequencing pipeline. This cohort had only TCR beta chains sequenced, and the lack of alpha or paired-chain data limited which features could be detected. Immune exposure information for the cohort was limited to CMV serostatus. When HLA alleles, especially DR and DQ, strongly co-occurred, TCR associations were difficult to assign to individual alleles. The 87-base-pair reads could not distinguish some IMGT-functional V segments, including TRBV6-2 and TRBV6-3, so those segments were excluded. A later genetic analysis associated a missense DCLRE1C variant with V-gene and J-gene trimming of TCR beta chains, and an independent cohort replicated the association. Most CMV-associated TCR beta chains appeared to be HLA-restricted in a later analysis, and the HLA associations seemed to be driven largely by CMV exposure. Linkage disequilibrium might explain the correlated functional status among segregating V segments, but an unknown experimental factor could not be ruled out. The study listed approximately 160 TCR beta chains as associated with cytomegalovirus. Compared with equally common non-associated chains, HLA-associated TCR beta chains in a later analysis were more clonally expanded and had lower generation probabilities. A further reported finding was that TCR beta sequences accurately predicted the HLA-A and HLA-B alleles for most subjects in the first cohort. Most TCR sequences were seen in very few donors, while some public TCRs were found in many individuals. In both the original and validation cohorts, the classifier was reported to diagnose cytomegalovirus status with high specificity and sensitivity. In a later analysis, TCR association rates were found to vary across HLA loci, with the most associated TCRs seen for DRB1 alleles and the fewest for HLA-C alleles. In vitro tests confirmed that a few of the cytomegalovirus-associated TCR beta chains recognize cytomegalovirus antigens.

In total, approximately 690 healthy bone marrow donors made up the cohort. At the time of sampling, all cohort members were nominally healthy, though unrecorded immune exposures were likely present. The donor was CMV seronegative and was included in the group of under 450 seronegative cohort members. A peripheral blood sample was provided by each donor, and peripheral blood mononuclear cells were used for TCR beta sequencing. The Qiagen DNeasy Blood Extraction Kit was used to extract genomic DNA from the blood cell samples. Libraries were constructed by the immunoSEQ multiplex PCR assay. A mixture of 60 forward primers for TCR Vbeta segments and 13 reverse primers for TCR Jbeta segments was used in the multiplex PCR. The CDR3 region of rearranged TCR beta genes was amplified from genomic DNA with a multiplex PCR assay. Amplified TCR beta libraries were sequenced as 87-base-pair reads on the Illumina HiSeq System. On the authors' methods: In a later analysis, approximately 74 million unique TCR beta chains were counted across the 666 repertoires, and some 10 million of these chains were shared by at least two donors. Raw reads were error-corrected and collapsed into unique sequences by a nearest-neighbor algorithm in which closely related sequences were merged to remove PCR and sequencing errors. V, D and J gene segments were assigned by aligning CDR3 sequences to IMGT reference sequences. For a sequence to be retained, at least a six-nucleotide match to both a V gene segment and a J gene segment was required. A rearrangement counted as productive if the CDR3 had no stop codons and remained in frame with V and J, and every other rearrangement counted as non-productive. CDR3 was defined according to IMGT convention as the region running from the second conserved V-encoded cysteine to the conserved J-encoded phenylalanine. The earlier analysis of about 640 of the donors excluded any sequence lacking an unambiguous match to a single V gene segment. An earlier analysis of just under 600 of the donors called V segments functional above 56.7% productive rearrangements and segregating when the between-donor standard deviation exceeded 5%. A statistical classification framework was built to diagnose cytomegalovirus status from the catalog of TCR beta chain sequences. V and J gene assignment, in a later analysis, came from comparing TCR nucleotide sequences with IMGT/GENE-DB human TR gene sequences. A later analysis assigned CDR3 sequences and most-parsimonious VDJ recombination scenarios with the TCRdist pipeline. In a later analysis, each TCR beta chain was defined by its CDR3 amino acid sequence together with its V-gene family, and reads lacking a unique V-gene family were excluded. As a way to deal with suspected cross-contamination and a sequencing artifact, a later analysis dropped 592 nucleotide sequences that were highly shared and had low generation probability. In a later analysis, a clonal expansion index was calculated for each public chain from normalized within-repertoire ranks of inferred template counts. A later analysis computed generation probabilities with a VDJ recombination model fitted to out-of-frame rearrangements, and checked the results against IGoR. In a later analysis, TCR-TCR, TCR-HLA and TCR-CMV co-occurrence was scored with hypergeometric tests, and a repertoire-size bias correction was applied to TCR pairs. In a later analysis, false discovery rates were estimated by permuting HLA or CMV assignments 20 times. A later analysis grouped co-occurring TCRs with DBSCAN, adding TCRdist sequence similarity when clustering within HLA-allele-positive subsets. Repertoires with fewer than 30,000 or more than 120,000 public chains, plus five repertoires with anomalous nucleotide sharing, were excluded from co-occurrence clustering. TCRdb holds this immuneACCESS table with in-frame rearrangements only. Some clones are missing; in checked studies, unresolved V genes explain under half, and the rest has no known cause. V and J calls and clone size are given by that table; D and trimming were obtained from the DNA. This sample's listing comprises about 53,000 clones. 2.1% of the sample comes from the top ten.

The TCR comes from a woman aged 18-30 years in good health and CMV-seronegative. Sequencing was done on a sample of PBMCs. The rearrangement joined TRBV30 to TRBJ1-3; no D gene is confidently identified. The nucleotides are TGTGCCTGGAGTGTCGGAGGAAGAAACACCATATATTTT. Translated, it gives CAWSVGGRNTIYF.